This T cell receptor (beta chain) was recovered during a study of blood T cell repertoires in COVID-19 (dated by TCRdb to about 2020). About the full investigation: Collaborator samples came from the United States, Italy and Spain and covered acute and convalescent phases of COVID-19. The material from the prospective study consisted of cDNA or gDNA derived from T cells, B-cell-depleted T cells, or PBMCs. Subjects who had been exposed to COVID-19, were actively infected with it, or had recovered from it provided the deeply sampled blood TCRbeta repertoires that made up the dataset. The repertoires were released in a freely available public database meant as a resource for research on the immune response to SARS-CoV-2. Samples came from the ongoing ImmuneRACE study (first 160 participants) plus 1,254 subjects from 6 global collaborators. Sample metadata almost always included a de-identified subject ID, COVID-19 status, age in years and sex. HLA class I and class II types, where available, came from metadata supplied by the sample provider rather than from assay-based typing.

As regards this clone: Its cognate antigen has yet to be identified. Nothing much larger sits one base from this clone, and base qualities are not available.

Each collaborating institution followed its own protocols to collect whole blood in K2EDTA tubes. For TCRbeta analysis, collaborator samples were shipped as frozen whole blood, as isolated PBMCs, or as DNA extracted from either sample type. TCRbeta CDR3 regions were amplified from genomic DNA using the immunoSEQ Assay, a bias-controlled multiplex PCR. The original pipeline was this. Nucleated cell counts per sample were estimated from amplification of reference gene primers within the assay. To quantify the absolute abundance of each unique TCRbeta CDR3 rearrangement, sequence reads were collapsed and filtered. For each sample, productive Simpson clonality was calculated as the square root of Simpson's diversity index across productive rearrangements. Held by TCRdb, this immuneACCESS table contains in-frame sequences only and omits some clones. Under half of the omission traces to an unresolved V gene where checked; the cause of the rest is unknown. The DNA was the basis for D and trimming; V, J and clone size are from that table. This sample has 45,000 to 65,000 clones in its table, and approximately 89% of those were observed once. The ten largest clones represent roughly 10% of the sample.

The germline V gene supplies CDR1 KGHSH and CDR2 LQKENI. A distance of 9 bases separates the germline ends of V and J, which lose 0 bases and 7 bases respectively. Measured from the cysteine to the phenylalanine, the CDR3 is 13 residues long. The sequence is cut down to CDR3 DNA, 39 bases in frame from base 1. The full study reports these points: How much clinical and demographic metadata was included differed by source and by participant, and the metadata was provided uncurated.

Source material: peripheral blood. The chain uses TRBV18 and TRBJ1-2; tentative D gene TRBD1, with 6 bases matching. This clonotype was obtained from an elderly man with active or convalescent COVID-19. The sequenced DNA: TGTGCCAGCTCACCACCGGGACACCTTGGCTACACCTTC. This translates into CASSPPGHLGYTF.